This T cell receptor beta chain comes out of a study of T cell changes during pregnancy in multiple sclerosis. CDR1 is SGHKS and CDR2 is YYEKEE in the germline V gene (reference sequence). The CDR3 runs 15 residues. Trimming removed 0 bases at V and 3 bases at J, with 10 bases between. This clone is a singleton in its sample. Method: immunoSEQ multiplex PCR; TCRdb's copy keeps in-frame clones and lacks some. The repertoire consists of about 43,000 clones, with approximately 91% occurring once and the leading ten covering about 1.5%. Material for sequencing was PBMCs (not recorded whether the cells were cultured). The receptor was derived from a female donor with multiple sclerosis, enrolled in a pregnancy study. The chain carries TRBV5-5 and TRBJ1-3; D uncertain. The CDR3 region is CASSLADTIGNTIYF. The CDR3 region has the DNA TGTGCCAGCAGCTTGGCTGATACAATTGGAAACACCATATATTTT.